Sequencing of this TCR beta chain was carried out in a study of T cell responses to AZD1222 COVID-19 vaccine (dated by TCRdb to the early 2020s). Regarding the study in general: AZD1222 recipients whose second dose came at about 4 weeks and those whose second dose came at about 12 weeks were combined into one group, since spike-specific TCR depth and breadth did not differ between the two schedules. A total of under 250 trial participants underwent TCR sequencing, of whom 200 to 220 had received two doses of AZD1222 and around 25 had received two doses of the MenACWY control vaccine. Enrollment into the trials was organized by age into subgroups of 18-55, 56-69 and 70-plus years, and those subgroups contained approximately 150, 30 and 60 TCR-sequenced participants, respectively. General conclusions and limits of the study: The vaccine-associated CD4 TCRs covered the entire spike protein, and the dominant responses fell in regions 160-218 and 743-854. After two AZD1222 doses, spike-specific TCR breadth and depth were significantly higher than at day 0 and than in MenACWY recipients. Because no samples from the day 14 peak response were available, repertoires could be characterized only after the peak T cell response. Participants were mostly white British, with more females than males. The authors suggested clonal diversity may have been underestimated. Epitopes outside the regions mutated in the B.1.351 and B.1.1.7 variants were reportedly recognized by nearly half of the unique spike-specific TCRs. Only six or seven AZD1222 recipients were SARS-CoV-2 seropositive at baseline, limiting conclusions about previously exposed vaccinees. In the small 56-69-year group, the increase in depth fell short of significance, most likely because of low power.

Reading the label with the study, this specimen's time point is: baseline before first vaccination. Vaccinee samples came from UK trials COV001 and COV002, including a single-blind randomized controlled phase 2/3 trial of AZD1222 (ChAdOx1 nCoV-19) in healthy adults. Trial participant PBMC samples were collected at day 0 and day 28 after the second dose for TCRbeta chain sequencing. The CDR3 regions of human TCRbeta chains were subjected to immunosequencing. The paper's processing steps were these. Repertoire TCRs were matched against a reference library of SARS-CoV-2-specific TCRs generated with the MIRA antigen-specificity platform. Breadth was defined as the fraction of unique TCRs that were SARS-CoV-2-associated. Depth was defined as the fraction of total T cells that were SARS-CoV-2-associated. Using the MIRA data, every spike-specific TCR was mapped to the spike region that the TCR reacted to and assigned to either a CD4 or a CD8 class. Log10-transformed breadth and depth values were compared by one-way ANOVA with Sidak's multiple comparisons tests. In its TCRdb copy, this immuneACCESS table keeps in-frame sequences only and misses some clones. Where compared with another copy, unresolved V genes explain less than half of these, and the others have no known cause. That table is the source of V, J and clone size, and D and trimming were worked out from the DNA. Recorded for this sample are around 100,000 clones; roughly 85% of them occurred a single time. The ten most abundant clones make up roughly 6.3% of the sample.

This clone was observed once. The specificity of this receptor is unknown. No much larger clone is present one base from it, and per-base qualities are unavailable. The CDR3 spans 13 residues, from the cysteine through the phenylalanine. Solely the CDR3 DNA is kept, with 39 bases framed from the first base. At the junction V is shortened by 8 bases and J by 3 bases, with 13 bases in between. CDR1 is given as MNHNY and CDR2 as SVGAGI, both from the germline V gene (reference sequence). The receptor comes from an adult in good health. The chain couples TRBV6-6 to TRBJ1-1; too little of a D gene remains to name it. Sequences were derived from peripheral blood, sampled on day 0 of AZD1222 vaccination. The CDR3 corresponds to CASAWSEHTEAFF. At the DNA level, the sequence is TGTGCCAGCGCCTGGTCAGAGCACACTGAAGCTTTCTTT.